This T cell receptor beta chain was captured by sequencing in a study of cytomegalovirus exposure and HLA in healthy donors. Generated by immunoSEQ multiplex PCR, the TCRdb table keeps only in-frame clones and is missing some. The sample consists of roughly 120,000 clones, more than 70% of them appearing once. Specimen: PBMCs. This clonotype originated in a woman aged 18-29 years in good health and CMV-seronegative.

The CDR3 spells CASSLARRTSSFNEQFF. Here the CDR3 DNA reads TGTGCCAGCAGCTTAGCGCGAAGGACTAGCTCTTTCAATGAGCAGTTCTTC. V is TRBV7-9 and J is TRBJ2-1; 8 positions agree with TRBD2. In germline, CDR1 is SEHNR, CDR2 FQNEAQ (reference sequence). This CDR3 has 17 amino acids. V shed 0 bases and J 6 bases; nucleotides not matched to a gene: 10.